These 16 T cell receptor beta chains originate from one sample sequenced in a study of a mutant IDH1 vaccine in newly diagnosed glioma. Time point reported: week 5, during vaccination. Topical imiquimod was applied with each vaccine dose, which held 300 ug of mutant IDH1 20-mer peptide. Sequencing used immunoSEQ multiplex PCR; TCRdb keeps in-frame clones, though not all of them. The table records some 29,000 clones, roughly 87% of them present only once. No antigens are known for them. The sample was peripheral blood mononuclear cells (PBMCs), taken from a glioma patient whose treatment included an IDH1 peptide vaccine. All receptors come from a woman aged 40 to 50 with glioma. Some clones in this sample may be carry-over from other donors' samples.

The chain has TRBV2 and TRBJ2-5, with unresolved D. The CDR3 covers 10 residues. Germline CDR1 SNHLY, CDR2 FYNNEI. Between the trimmed V and J ends, which lost 1 base and 6 bases, there was a span of 0 bases. This chain's CDR3 is CASSEETQYF. The DNA for the CDR3 is TGTGCCAGCAGTGAAGAGACCCAGTACTTC.

There are a few counts of this clone. V is TRBV13 and J is TRBJ2-2, with 10 bases fitting TRBD2. V dropped 6 bases and J dropped 0; count of bases not matched to a gene: 13. Germline V gene data show CDR1 as PRHDT and CDR2 as FYEKMQ (reference sequence). The CDR3 has 19 residues. CDR3 DNA: TGTGCCAGCAGTAGGACTAGCGGACTTGGGACATCGAACACCGGGGAGCTGTTTTTT. Its protein is CASSRTSGLGTSNTGELFF.

The gene calls are TRBV4-2 and TRBJ1-2; 10 bases agree with TRBD1. Looked up from germline, CDR1 is LGHNA and CDR2 is YNFKEQ. The V gene end was trimmed by 0 bases and the J gene end by 4 bases; junction bases not matched to a gene: 8. The CDR3 contains 17 residues. The CDR3 spells CASSQDRSGDRGYGYTF. For the CDR3, the DNA is TGTGCCAGCAGCCAAGATCGGAGCGGGGACAGGGGCTATGGCTACACCTTC.

The rearrangement uses TRBV5-1 and TRBJ1-5, with a tentative D call TRBD1 (6 bases). Germline lookup yields CDR1 SGHRS and CDR2 YFSETQ. The CDR3 contains 15 residues. V lost 0 bases and J 4 bases, leaving 11 bases between the germline ends. CDR3 protein: CASSLVFGTNQPQHF. Here the CDR3 DNA reads TGCGCCAGCAGCTTGGTTTTTGGGACAAATCAGCCCCAGCATTTT.

This chain joins TRBV7-2 and TRBJ2-6; D may be TRBD1 or TRBD2 (7 bases each). The CDR3 consists of 20 residues. V was cut by 0 bases and J by 1 base, with 19 bases left in between. Per the germline V gene, CDR1 is SGHTA and CDR2 is FQGNSA. As DNA, the CDR3 is TGTGCCAGCAGCTTAGCCCTAGGGGGCAGGGGGGGGTCTGGGGCCAACGTCCTGACTTTC. Its translation: CASSLALGGRGGSGANVLTF.

The chain uses TRBV7-8 and TRBJ2-7, with 9 bases matching TRBD1. Germline V gene lookup returns CDR1 SGHVS and CDR2 FQNEAQ. J was trimmed by 6 bases and V by 5 bases; bases with no gene match: 8. This CDR3 spans 14 amino acids. CDR3 nucleotide sequence: TGTGCCAGCAGCCCCATCAAGACAGGGGGCGAGCAGTACTTC. This codes for CASSPIKTGGEQYF.

This chain joins TRBV10-3 and TRBJ2-2; D ambiguous. Germline CDR1 and CDR2: ENHRY and SYGVKD. CDR3 length: 14 amino acids. The V end lost 2 bases, the J end lost 6 bases, and 10 bases lay between the germline ends. As DNA, the CDR3 is TGTGCCATCAGTGAGGAGGAGAGGCCCGGGGAGCTGTTTTTT. It yields the protein CAISEEERPGELFF.

The chain combines TRBV19 with TRBJ2-2, with 9 bases that match TRBD2. The CDR3 length is 15 residues. With 1 base clipped from V and 10 bases from J, the junction kept 7 bases outside the gene matches. Germline lookup yields CDR1 LNHDA and CDR2 SQIVND (reference sequence). CDR3 nucleotides: TGTGCCAGTAGTATAGGTGCGGGAGGGCCGGCGGAGCTGTTTTTT. Its protein product is CASSIGAGGPAELFF.

The J gene is TRBJ2-1, the V gene TRBV28; D is ambiguous. CDR1 and CDR2 from the germline V gene are MDHEN and SYDVKM. CDR3 length: 13 residues. V was trimmed by 2 bases and J by 4 bases, leaving 6 bases between them. This chain's CDR3 is CASSLPQYNEQFF. The DNA of the CDR3 is TGTGCCAGCAGTTTACCCCAATACAATGAGCAGTTCTTC.

The chain recombines TRBV10-3 with TRBJ1-3; D is unresolved. Trimming shortened V by 8 bases and J by 0 bases, and 11 bases separated the two germline ends. There are 14 residues in the CDR3. CDR1 ENHRY and CDR2 SYGVKD come from the germline V gene. In DNA, the CDR3 is TGTGCCATCGCCAGGTTGAGCTCTGGAAACACCATATATTTT. It specifies CAIARLSSGNTIYF.

This clone has a handful of counts. V usage is TRBV5-6 and J usage is TRBJ2-4; D unclear. This CDR3 is built from 18 residues. V was cut by 0 bases and J by 0 bases, with 16 bases left in between. Germline CDR1 and CDR2: SGHDT and YYEEEE. DNA of the CDR3: TGTGCCAGCAGCTTGGCCGCGGTAACTTACCTAGCCAAAAACATTCAGTACTTC. Protein product: CASSLAAVTYLAKNIQYF.

V and J are TRBV5-1 and TRBJ2-5, with D possibly matching TRBD2 (5 bases). Germline V gene lookup returns CDR1 SGHRS and CDR2 YFSETQ. Trimming pared 7 bases from V and 3 bases from J, leaving 13 bases between. The CDR3 totals 13 residues. CDR3 bases: TGCGCCAGCCTCCGGTGGGGAGAAGAGACCCAGTACTTC. This codes for CASLRWGEETQYF.

This chain joins TRBV10-3 and TRBJ1-1; maybe TRBD1 (5 bases). The length of the CDR3 is 13 residues. The V gene's germline CDR1 is ENHRY and CDR2 SYGVKD. The germline V and J ends were trimmed by 4 bases and 0 bases, with 6 bases remaining between them. CDR3 sequence reads: CAISGDLNTEAFF. DNA for the CDR3: TGTGCCATCAGTGGGGACCTGAACACTGAAGCTTTCTTT.

The V and J genes are TRBV4-3 and TRBJ1-5, with 10 bases lining up with TRBD1. Germline V gene data show CDR1 as LGHNA and CDR2 as YSLEER. The CDR3 is made up of 14 amino acids. V shed 3 bases and J 6 bases; nucleotides not matched to a gene: 2. CDR3 sequence: CASSHRTGGQPQHF. The CDR3, as DNA: TGCGCCAGCAGCCACCGGACAGGGGGTCAGCCCCAGCATTTT.

The CDR3 DNA reads as TGTGCTAGTGGTTCCGGGAGCTCCTACAATGAGCAGTTCTTC. Translated: CASGSGSSYNEQFF. The chain couples TRBV12-5 to TRBJ2-1; possible D gene TRBD2, 6 bases. The germline gives CDR1 LGHNT, CDR2 FRNRAP. V lost 4 bases, J lost 0 bases, and 7 bases lay in between. This CDR3 is 14 amino acids long.

This chain connects TRBV7-9 to TRBJ2-1; 7 bases are shared with TRBD2. J was trimmed by 4 bases and V by 2 bases; bases with no gene match: 2. CDR1 is SEHNR and CDR2 is FQNEAQ in the germline V gene (reference sequence). The CDR3 extends over 14 amino acids. The CDR3 nucleotides read TGTGCCAGCAGCTTATCTAGCGGTTACAATGAGCAGTTCTTC. Encoded protein: CASSLSSGYNEQFF.